The TCR beta chain under discussion was sequenced for a study of blood T cell repertoires in COVID-19. Whole-study context: T cells, B-cell-depleted T cells, or PBMCs provided the cDNA or gDNA that served as material.

In the original analysis: Reference gene primer amplification gave estimated nucleated cell counts. Some clones are missing from TCRdb's copy, which holds only in-frame ones; the method was immunoSEQ multiplex PCR. Clone size and V and J calls were adopted from that table, with D and trimming inferred from the DNA. The sample lists 250,000 to 350,000 clones, roughly 87% occurring once. CDR3 length: 19 amino acids. CDR1 LGHDT and CDR2 YNNKEL come from the germline V gene (reference sequence). V was clipped by 2 bases and J by 1 base; unmatched bases: 12. The sequence was obtained from a man between 18 and 29 years old with active or convalescent COVID-19. Sequencing was carried out using peripheral blood. V gene TRBV3-1 (or the pseudogene TRBV3-2) combines with J gene TRBJ2-3, with 10 bases fitting TRBD2. This CDR3 reads CASSQISASGGGGTDTQYF. The CDR3 bases are TGTGCCAGCAGCCAAATTTCGGCTAGCGGGGGCGGGGGCACAGATACGCAGTATTTT.